These 30 T cell receptor beta chains share one sample of origin, sequenced in a study of patients and donors after allogeneic stem cell transplantation. TCRdb re-called the RT-PCR reads with MiXCR, one entry per CDR3 protein. Among approximately 140,000 distinct CDR3 sequences, about 40% were seen once, and the ten largest hold 50% to 65%. Sequenced material: blood, either unsorted or a sorted T cell fraction (not recorded which). These receptors were collected from a human donor who was either an allogeneic HSCT recipient or a stem cell or donor lymphocyte infusion donor (not recorded which). It is not recorded whose cells these are; they may come from a transplant donor.

This clonotype was found a few times. This sequence joins TRBV7-2 and TRBJ1-3; 7 nucleotides agree with TRBD1. V lost 3 bases to trimming and J lost 4 bases; unmatched junction nucleotides: 6. The CDR3 has 15 amino acids. In germline, CDR1 is SGHTA, CDR2 FQGNSA. The DNA for the CDR3 is TGTGCCAGCAGCTTTGACAGGGCAGTCGGAAACACCATATATTTT. It specifies CASSFDRAVGNTIYF.

V gene TRBV20-1 combines with J gene TRBJ2-3; D unresolved. This CDR3 is 11 amino acids long. Germline V gene lookup returns CDR1 DFQATT and CDR2 SNEGSKA (reference sequence). The CDR3 DNA sequence: TGCAGCGCCCTATACCCAGATACGCAGTATTTT. Amino acids: CSALYPDTQYF.

CDR3 bases: TGTGCCAGCAGAGGACCGGGACAGATGAACTATGGCTACACCTTC. Translation: CASRGPGQMNYGYTF. This sequence joins TRBV6-5 and TRBJ1-2; 7 bases align to TRBD1. Germline lookup yields CDR1 MNHEY and CDR2 SVGAGI. Trimming cost V 6 bases and J 2 bases; bases outside gene matches: 9. CDR3 length equals 15 residues.

V gene TRBV27 combines with J gene TRBJ1-6; 10 bases are shared with TRBD1. CDR1 MNHEY and CDR2 SMNVEV come from the germline V gene (reference sequence). Losses at the gene ends were 7 bases for V and 8 bases for J; bases not matched to a gene: 8. The CDR3 extends over 15 amino acids. The CDR3 reads CASTLTGGAYSPLHF. The CDR3 DNA reads TGTGCCAGCACCCTGACAGGGGGCGCGTATTCACCCCTCCACTTT.

DNA of the CDR3: TGTGCCAGCAGCTTAGATGCGACGGGGAGATCACCCCTCCACTTT. It is translated as CASSLDATGRSPLHF. V gene TRBV7-9 combines with J gene TRBJ1-6; no clear D gene. This CDR3 has 15 residues. CDR1 and CDR2 from the germline V gene are SEHNR and FQNEAQ (reference sequence). The germline V and J ends were trimmed by 1 base and 10 bases, with 14 bases remaining between them.

This clonotype was found a few times. The CDR3, as DNA: TGTGCCAGCAGCTTAGCGGGGGGTACTAACACTGAAGCTTTCTTT. It is translated as CASSLAGGTNTEAFF. The chain has TRBV7-2 and TRBJ1-1; tentatively, D is TRBD1 (5 bases). The CDR3 is 15 residues long. Between the trimmed V and J ends, which lost 0 bases and 2 bases, there was a span of 10 bases. Germline V gene data show CDR1 as SGHTA and CDR2 as FQGNSA.

The CDR3 is CASSFSGTANTEAFF. The CDR3 DNA reads TGCGCCAGCAGCTTCTCCGGGACGGCGAACACTGAAGCTTTCTTT. The V and J genes are TRBV5-1 and TRBJ1-1, with D maybe TRBD1 (5 bases). Deletions cut 2 bases from V and 1 base from J, with 12 bases between. Per the germline V gene, CDR1 is SGHRS and CDR2 is YFSETQ. The CDR3 has 15 amino acids.

The chain couples TRBV20-1 to TRBJ1-5; maybe TRBD1 (6 bases). V lost 0 bases and J 0 bases, leaving 18 bases between the germline ends. This CDR3 contains 18 residues. CDR1 and CDR2 from the germline V gene are DFQATT and SNEGSKA (reference sequence). DNA of the CDR3: TGCAGTGCTAGAGATACAACCACAGGGCTCTATAGCAATCAGCCCCAGCATTTT. Translation gives CSARDTTTGLYSNQPQHF.

A remark on this clonotype: A junction end diverges from the germline sequence, so it may reflect a read error. This CDR3 reads CASGYRQGTYNSPLHF. DNA for the CDR3: TGTGCCAGCGGTTACAGGCAGGGAACTTATAATTCACCCCTCCACTTT. V is TRBV6-5 and J is TRBJ1-6; tentative D call: TRBD1 (5 bases). The CDR3 loop spans 16 amino acids. CDR1 and CDR2 from the germline V gene are MNHEY and SVGAGI.

The rearrangement links TRBV20-1 to TRBJ2-2; weak D call: TRBD2 (6 bases). Germline CDR1 and CDR2: DFQATT and SNEGSKA (reference sequence). The CDR3 consists of 17 residues. The V and J ends lost 0 bases and 0 bases respectively, with 14 bases between them. CDR3 loop: CSARDPLRGANTGELFF. The CDR3 DNA is TGCAGTGCTAGAGATCCCCTCCGCGGGGCGAACACCGGGGAGCTGTTTTTT.

In DNA, the CDR3 is TGTGCCACCCGCCCGGGGGACAGTGAAGCTTTCTTT. Residues: CATRPGDSEAFF. V gene TRBV15 combines with J gene TRBJ1-1; 7 bases are a match to TRBD1. V shed 8 bases and J 7 bases; nucleotides not matched to a gene: 7. CDR1 LNHNV and CDR2 YYDKDF come from the germline V gene (reference sequence). This CDR3 contains 12 residues.

This clonotype was detected once. The rearrangement joins TRBV7-6 to TRBJ2-7, with D hard to call. V was shortened by 5 bases and J by 0 bases, with 11 bases between the two germline ends. The V gene's germline CDR1 is SGHVS and CDR2 FNYEAQ. This CDR3 is built from 14 residues. The CDR3 DNA reads TGTGCCAGCAGCCTCCGGGTGCCCTCCTACGAGCAGTACGTC. Encoded protein: CASSLRVPSYEQYV.

The chain links TRBV20-1 to TRBJ1-2; D remains unclear. V was pared by 0 bases and J by 8 bases, with 16 bases between. The CDR3 length is 14 residues. Germline values: CDR1 DFQATT, CDR2 SNEGSKA (reference sequence). CDR3 sequence reads: CSARDPVREKGYTF. The CDR3 region has the DNA TGCAGTGCTAGAGACCCTGTCCGGGAGAAGGGCTACACCTTC.

This sequence joins TRBV20-1 and TRBJ1-1; D unresolved. V was pared by 0 bases and J by 1 base, with 6 bases between. Germline CDR1 is DFQATT and CDR2 is SNEGSKA (reference sequence). The CDR3 contains 13 residues. The CDR3 DNA reads TGCAGTGCTAGAGAGGGAGGGAACACTGAAGCTTTCTTT. Protein: CSAREGGNTEAFF.

Ten or more counts support this clonotype. The chain recombines TRBV7-9 with TRBJ1-2, with D unclear. The ends were cut back, 0 bases at V and 5 bases at J, with 7 bases in the middle. CDR1 SEHNR and CDR2 FQNEAQ come from the germline V gene (reference sequence). The CDR3 extends over 13 amino acids. The CDR3, as DNA: TGTGCCAGCAGCTTAGCGGCGGCTTATGGCTACACCTTC. This sequence encodes CASSLAAAYGYTF. The variable domain in full, completed from reference TRBV7-9 and TRBJ1-2, reads DTGVSQNPRHKITKRGQNVTFRCDPISEHNRLYWYRQTLGQGPEFLTYFQNEAQLEKSRLLSDRFSAERPKGSFSTLEIQRTEQGDSAMYLCASSLAAAYGYTFGSGTRLTVV.

The gene calls are TRBV27 and TRBJ2-7; TRBD2 agrees at 8 bases. The ends lost 3 bases at V and 2 bases at J; junction bases unmatched: 3. Germline V gene sequence: CDR1 MNHEY, CDR2 SMNVEV (reference sequence). The CDR3 covers 14 residues. CDR3 sequence: CASSFSGLAYEQYF. CDR3 coding DNA: TGTGCCAGCAGTTTTTCGGGACTAGCCTACGAGCAGTACTTC.

The V gene is TRBV29-1, the J gene TRBJ2-2; no clear D gene. The ends were cut back, 3 bases at V and 6 bases at J, with 11 bases in the middle. CDR1 is SQVTM and CDR2 is ANQGSEA in the germline V gene. The CDR3 has 13 residues. CDR3 amino acids: CSVDRSGAGELFF. The CDR3 DNA sequence: TGCAGCGTTGATCGCTCAGGCGCCGGGGAGCTGTTTTTT.

The chain is built from TRBV2 and TRBJ1-1; D is possibly TRBD1 (6 bases). The CDR3 extends over 13 amino acids. Looked up from germline, CDR1 is SNHLY and CDR2 is FYNNEI. Between the trimmed V and J ends, which lost 0 bases and 7 bases, there was a span of 9 bases. The CDR3 sequence is CASSEARGGEAFF. The CDR3 DNA follows: TGTGCCAGCAGTGAAGCCAGGGGCGGTGAAGCTTTCTTT.

The gene calls are TRBV5-1 and TRBJ1-6; weak D call: TRBD1 (6 bases). This CDR3 contains 15 residues. V lost 0 bases to trimming and J lost 8 bases, with 12 bases between them. CDR1 SGHRS and CDR2 YFSETQ come from the germline V gene. The CDR3 region is CASSLAGVGYSPLHF. Here the CDR3 DNA reads TGCGCCAGCAGCTTGGCAGGGGTAGGATATTCACCCCTCCACTTT. The entire variable domain, with the rest obtained from reference TRBV5-1 and TRBJ1-6, is as follows: KAGVTQTPRYLIKTRGQQVTLSCSPISGHRSVSWYQQTPGQGLQFLFEYFSETQRNKGNFPGRFSGRQFSNSRSEMNVSTLELGDSALYLCASSLAGVGYSPLHFGNGTRLTVT.

The rearrangement links TRBV6-5 to TRBJ1-2; D perhaps matches TRBD1 (5 bases). Trimming pared 0 bases from V and 4 bases from J, leaving 9 bases between. CDR1 and CDR2 (germline): MNHEY, SVGAGI. There are 14 residues in the CDR3. DNA for the CDR3: TGTGCCAGCAGTTACTCGGGGGACCTCTATGGCTACACCTTC. Its protein is CASSYSGDLYGYTF.

This chain links TRBV2 with TRBJ1-5, with a weak D call TRBD1 (5 bases). Germline V gives CDR1 SNHLY, CDR2 FYNNEI. Trimming removed 7 bases from V and 1 base from J, with 8 bases in between. This CDR3 comprises 13 residues. CDR3 nucleotide sequence: TGTGCCAGCAAGACAGAAAGCAATCAGCCCCAGCATTTT. Its protein product is CASKTESNQPQHF.

This clonotype was recorded a few times. The rearrangement joins TRBV12-3 or TRBV12-4 to TRBJ1-5, with unresolved D. This CDR3 has 16 residues. With 3 bases removed from V and 4 bases from J, the gap between germline ends came to 16 bases. CDR3 protein: CASSFYGSQENQPQHF. CDR3 DNA sequence: TGTGCCAGCAGTTTTTACGGAAGCCAGGAGAATCAGCCCCAGCATTTT.

Written as DNA, the CDR3 is TGCGCCAGCAGCTGGGCCCCAGATGAGCAGTTCTTC. Translating it yields CASSWAPDEQFF. J is TRBJ2-1 and V is TRBV5-1, with D unresolved. The V gene's germline CDR1 is SGHRS and CDR2 YFSETQ. Trimming took off 3 bases at V and 8 bases at J, with 9 bases between the two ends. The CDR3 loop spans 12 amino acids.

The V gene is TRBV20-1, the J gene TRBJ2-7; D assignment may be TRBD1 or TRBD2 (5 bases each). CDR3 size: 14 residues. CDR1 DFQATT and CDR2 SNEGSKA come from the germline V gene (reference sequence). CDR3 nucleotide sequence: TGCAGTGCAAGAGGGACGGCCAGCTCCTACGAGCAGTACGTC. Translation: CSARGTASSYEQYV.

The DNA of the CDR3 is TGTGCCAGCAGTTACTCCGCTAGCGGGGGAGGAGATACGCAGTATTTT. It specifies CASSYSASGGGDTQYF. The V gene is TRBV6-5, the J gene TRBJ2-3, with 10 bases fitting TRBD2. Germline CDR1 reads MNHEY; CDR2 reads SVGAGI. The CDR3 is 16 residues long. J was trimmed by 5 bases and V by 0 bases; bases with no gene match: 5.

This clonotype has more than one count but fewer than ten. The V call is TRBV6-5, the J call TRBJ1-2; possible D gene TRBD1, 5 bases. Germline CDR1 MNHEY, CDR2 SVGAGI. The V end was cut by 0 bases, the J end by 7 bases, with 12 bases between. There are 14 residues in the CDR3. CDR3 nucleotide sequence: TGTGCCAGCAGTTACTCAAGGGACGAACGTGGCTACACCTTC. It encodes CASSYSRDERGYTF.

This clonotype was observed a handful of times. This rearrangement joins TRBV6-6 to TRBJ1-1; possibly TRBD1 for D (6 bases). CDR3 length equals 18 residues. Germline V gene sequence: CDR1 MNHNY, CDR2 SVGAGI (reference sequence). V was shortened by 4 bases and J by 0 bases, with 21 bases between the two germline ends. The CDR3 nucleotides read TGTGCCAGCAGTTCCCGCGGGGTCCAGGGGCTAATGAACACTGAAGCTTTCTTT. It codes for CASSSRGVQGLMNTEAFF.

The V gene is TRBV9, the J gene TRBJ1-1; D unresolved. Germline CDR1 reads SGDLS; CDR2 reads YYNGEE. V lost 4 bases and J lost 1, with 11 bases in between. This CDR3 is built from 14 residues. CDR3 loop: CASSTDQGNTEAFF. CDR3 coding DNA: TGTGCCAGCAGCACAGACCAAGGGAACACTGAAGCTTTCTTT.

The gene calls are TRBV5-1 and TRBJ1-1; no clear D. The CDR3 is made up of 13 amino acids. Germline values: CDR1 SGHRS, CDR2 YFSETQ. The V end was cut by 5 bases, the J end by 0 bases, with 8 bases between. The CDR3 reads CASRKQLNTEAFF. The CDR3 DNA reads TGCGCCAGCAGGAAACAGCTGAACACTGAAGCTTTCTTT.

The V call is TRBV14, the J call TRBJ2-3; perhaps TRBD2 as D (7 bases). Germline CDR1 and CDR2: SGHDN and FVKESK. Trimming cost V 3 bases and J 4 bases, with 14 bases left between them. This CDR3 has 15 residues. The CDR3 nucleotides read TGTGCCAGCAGCCAGCGCGGGGGCGCAGCAGATACGCAGTATTTT. This sequence encodes CASSQRGGAADTQYF.